This note documents a single T cell receptor (beta chain) sequence. Its antigen is unknown. Treatment denoted: some 19 received Ad26.COV2.S at low or high dose, single or two shots; 5 received placebo; per-sample allocation not given. On day 63 after the first injection, vaccine and placebo recipients gave samples. In Boston, an adult donor aged 18-55 years took part. Generated by immunoSEQ multiplex PCR, the TCRdb table keeps only in-frame clones and is missing some. Among hundreds of thousands of clones, less than 90% were seen once, and the ten largest hold around a tenth. The entry originates in a study of Ad26.COV2.S vaccination and SARS-CoV-2 variants. Trimming left V 1 base short and J 1 base short, with 11 bases between. Germline V gives CDR1 SEHNR, CDR2 FQNEAQ (reference sequence). The CDR3 extends over 16 amino acids. The study, taken as a whole, reports: Placebo recipients had lower spike-specific TCR breadth than vaccine recipients.

V gene TRBV7-9 combines with J gene TRBJ2-4; D possibly uses TRBD1 or TRBD2 (5 bases each). The TCR comes from a person aged 18-60 years who received the Ad26.COV2.S COVID-19 vaccine or a placebo. The sample was peripheral blood, taken in a trial of Ad26.COV2.S vaccine versus placebo. This CDR3 reads CASSLVGEGAKNIQYF. In DNA form, the CDR3 reads TGTGCCAGCAGCTTAGTGGGTGAGGGGGCCAAAAACATTCAGTACTTC.